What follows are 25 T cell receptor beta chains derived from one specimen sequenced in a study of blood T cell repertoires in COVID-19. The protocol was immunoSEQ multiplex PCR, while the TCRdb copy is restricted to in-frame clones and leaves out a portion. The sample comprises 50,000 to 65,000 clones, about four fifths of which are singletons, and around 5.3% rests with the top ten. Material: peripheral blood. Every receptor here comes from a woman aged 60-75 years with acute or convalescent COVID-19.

The CDR3 region is CASSPGTENTEAFF. Written as DNA, the CDR3 is TGTGCCAGCTCACCAGGGACAGAGAACACTGAAGCTTTCTTT. V is TRBV18 and J is TRBJ1-1; TRBD1 aligns across 7 bases. Germline V CDR1 and CDR2: KGHSH, LQKENI. Trimming took 2 bases from V and 1 from J; bases not matched to a gene: 1. The length of the CDR3 is 14 residues.

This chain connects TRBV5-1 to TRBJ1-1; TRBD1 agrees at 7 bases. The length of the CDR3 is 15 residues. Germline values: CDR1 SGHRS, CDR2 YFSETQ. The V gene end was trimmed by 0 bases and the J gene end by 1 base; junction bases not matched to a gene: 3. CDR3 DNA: TGCGCCAGCAGCTTGGTGGGGACAGAGAACACTGAAGCTTTCTTT. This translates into CASSLVGTENTEAFF.

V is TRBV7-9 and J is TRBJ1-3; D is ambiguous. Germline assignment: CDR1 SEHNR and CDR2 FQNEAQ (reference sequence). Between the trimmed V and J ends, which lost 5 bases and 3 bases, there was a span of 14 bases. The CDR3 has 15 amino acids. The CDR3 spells CASSPNNRDGNTIYF. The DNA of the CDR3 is TGTGCCAGCAGCCCCAACAACAGAGATGGAAACACCATATATTTT. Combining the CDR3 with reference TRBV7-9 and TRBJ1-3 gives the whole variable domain DTGVSQNPRHKITKRGQNVTFRCDPISEHNRLYWYRQTLGQGPEFLTYFQNEAQLEKSRLLSDRFSAERPKGSFSTLEIQRTEQGDSAMYLCASSPNNRDGNTIYFGEGSWLTVV.

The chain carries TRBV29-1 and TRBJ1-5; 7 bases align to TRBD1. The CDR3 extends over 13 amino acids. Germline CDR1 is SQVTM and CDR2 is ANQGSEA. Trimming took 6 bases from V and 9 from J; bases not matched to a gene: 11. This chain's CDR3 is CSVGDSRARPQHF. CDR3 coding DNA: TGCAGCGTCGGGGACAGTAGGGCGCGGCCCCAGCATTTT.

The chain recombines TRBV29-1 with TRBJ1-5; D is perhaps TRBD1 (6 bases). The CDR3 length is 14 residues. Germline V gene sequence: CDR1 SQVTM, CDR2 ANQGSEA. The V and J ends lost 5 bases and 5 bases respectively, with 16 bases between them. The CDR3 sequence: CSVLQQGGDQPQHF. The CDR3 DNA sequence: TGCAGCGTTCTCCAACAGGGAGGGGATCAGCCCCAGCATTTT.

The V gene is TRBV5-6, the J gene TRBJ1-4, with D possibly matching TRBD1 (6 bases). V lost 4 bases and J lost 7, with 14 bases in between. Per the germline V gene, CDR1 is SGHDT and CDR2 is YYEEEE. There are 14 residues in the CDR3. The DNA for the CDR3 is TGTGCCAGCAGCCAAGGCAGGGGTGGTGAAAAACTGTTTTTT. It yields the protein CASSQGRGGEKLFF. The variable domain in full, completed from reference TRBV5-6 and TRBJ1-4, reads DAGVTQSPTHLIKTRGQQVTLRCSPKSGHDTVSWYQQALGQGPQFIFQYYEEEERQRGNFPDRFSGHQFPNYSSELNVNALLLGDSALYLCASSQGRGGEKLFFGSGTQLSVL.

The CDR3 nucleotides are TGCGCCAGCACCCCCCCCGGGAGGACCTACGAGCAGTACTTC. It specifies CASTPPGRTYEQYF. This sequence joins TRBV5-1 and TRBJ2-7; 7 bases match TRBD2. Germline loops: CDR1 SGHRS, CDR2 YFSETQ. Germline trimming cut 6 bases from V and 2 bases from J; bases unmatched to any gene: 8. CDR3 length: 14 residues.

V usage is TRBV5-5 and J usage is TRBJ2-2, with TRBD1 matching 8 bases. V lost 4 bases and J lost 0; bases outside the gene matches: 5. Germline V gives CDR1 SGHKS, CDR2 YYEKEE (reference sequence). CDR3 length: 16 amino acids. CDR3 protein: CASSPPDRANTGELFF. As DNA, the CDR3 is TGTGCCAGCAGCCCCCCGGACAGGGCGAACACCGGGGAGCTGTTTTTT.

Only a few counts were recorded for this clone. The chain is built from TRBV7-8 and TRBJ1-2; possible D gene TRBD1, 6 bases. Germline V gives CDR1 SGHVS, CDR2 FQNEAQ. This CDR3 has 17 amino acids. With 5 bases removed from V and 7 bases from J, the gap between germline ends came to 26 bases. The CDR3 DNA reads TGTGCCAGCAGCCCTCGCCCCCTAACAGGGTCCCAGGTTGGCTACACCTTC. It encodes CASSPRPLTGSQVGYTF.

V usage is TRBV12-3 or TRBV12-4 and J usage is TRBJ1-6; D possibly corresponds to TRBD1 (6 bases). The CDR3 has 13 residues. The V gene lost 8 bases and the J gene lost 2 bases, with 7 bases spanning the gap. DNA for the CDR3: TGTGCCAGCCAGGGGCCCTATAATTCACCCCTCCACTTT. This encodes CASQGPYNSPLHF.

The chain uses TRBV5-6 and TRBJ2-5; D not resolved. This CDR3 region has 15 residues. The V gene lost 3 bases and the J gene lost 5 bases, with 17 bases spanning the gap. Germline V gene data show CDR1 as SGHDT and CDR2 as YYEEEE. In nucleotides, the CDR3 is TGTGCCAGCAGCTCGCCTCTAGTGCTTCCTGAGACCCAGTACTTC. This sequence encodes CASSSPLVLPETQYF.

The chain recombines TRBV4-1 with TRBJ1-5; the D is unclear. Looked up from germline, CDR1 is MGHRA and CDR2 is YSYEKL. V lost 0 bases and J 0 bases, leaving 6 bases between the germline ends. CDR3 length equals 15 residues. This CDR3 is CASSQDFNSNQPQHF. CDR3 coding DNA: TGCGCCAGCAGCCAAGACTTTAATAGCAATCAGCCCCAGCATTTT.

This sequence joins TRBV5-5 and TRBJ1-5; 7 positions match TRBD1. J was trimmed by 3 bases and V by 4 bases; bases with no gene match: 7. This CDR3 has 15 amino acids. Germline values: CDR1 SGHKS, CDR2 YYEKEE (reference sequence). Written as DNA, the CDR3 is TGTGCCAGCAGCCCTGGACAGGTACTCAATCAGCCCCAGCATTTT. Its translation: CASSPGQVLNQPQHF.

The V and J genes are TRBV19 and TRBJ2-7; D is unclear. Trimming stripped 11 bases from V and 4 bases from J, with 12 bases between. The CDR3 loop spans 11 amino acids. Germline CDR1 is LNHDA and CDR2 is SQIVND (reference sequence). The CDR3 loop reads CAADALYEQYF. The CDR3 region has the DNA TGTGCCGCCGATGCACTGTACGAGCAGTACTTC.

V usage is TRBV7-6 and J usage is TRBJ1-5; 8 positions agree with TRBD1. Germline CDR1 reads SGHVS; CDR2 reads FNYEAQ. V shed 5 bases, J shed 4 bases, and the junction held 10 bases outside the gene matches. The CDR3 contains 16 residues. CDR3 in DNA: TGTGCCAGCAGCCCCGGACAGGGTGGGTCAAATCAGCCCCAGCATTTT. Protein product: CASSPGQGGSNQPQHF.

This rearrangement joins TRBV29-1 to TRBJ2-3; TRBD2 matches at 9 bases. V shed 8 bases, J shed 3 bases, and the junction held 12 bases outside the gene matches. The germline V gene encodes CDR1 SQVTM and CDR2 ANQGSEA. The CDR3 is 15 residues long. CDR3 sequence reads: CSLEGSGSRTDTQYF. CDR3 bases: TGCAGCTTAGAGGGTAGCGGGAGTAGGACAGATACGCAGTATTTT.

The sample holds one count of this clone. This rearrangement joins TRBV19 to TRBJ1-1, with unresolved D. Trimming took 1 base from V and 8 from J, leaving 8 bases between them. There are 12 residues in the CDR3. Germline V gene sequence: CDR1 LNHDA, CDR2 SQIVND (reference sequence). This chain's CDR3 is CASSIGRSEAFF. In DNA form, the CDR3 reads TGTGCCAGTAGTATAGGGAGGAGCGAAGCTTTCTTT.

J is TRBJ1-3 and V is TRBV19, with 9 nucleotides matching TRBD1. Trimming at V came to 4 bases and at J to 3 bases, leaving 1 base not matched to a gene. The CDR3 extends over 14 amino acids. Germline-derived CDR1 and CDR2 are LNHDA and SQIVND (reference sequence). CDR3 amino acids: CASSTGQGGNTIYF. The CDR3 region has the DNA TGTGCCAGTAGTACGGGACAGGGTGGAAACACCATATATTTT. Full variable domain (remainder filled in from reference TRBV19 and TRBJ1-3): DGGITQSPKYLFRKEGQNVTLSCEQNLNHDAMYWYRQDPGQGLRLIYYSQIVNDFQKGDIAEGYSVSREKKESFPLTVTSAQKNPTAFYLCASSTGQGGNTIYFGEGSWLTVV.

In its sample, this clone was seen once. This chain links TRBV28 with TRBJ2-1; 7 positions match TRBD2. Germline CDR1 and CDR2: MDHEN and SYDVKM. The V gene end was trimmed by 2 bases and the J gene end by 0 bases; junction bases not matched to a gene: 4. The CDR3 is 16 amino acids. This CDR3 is CASSLVSSGSYNEQFF. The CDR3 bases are TGTGCCAGCAGTTTAGTGTCTAGCGGCTCCTACAATGAGCAGTTCTTC.

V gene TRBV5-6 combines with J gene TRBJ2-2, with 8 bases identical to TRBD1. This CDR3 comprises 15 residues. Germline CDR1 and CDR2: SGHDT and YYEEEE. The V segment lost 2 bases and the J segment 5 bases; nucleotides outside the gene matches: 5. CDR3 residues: CASSFRDRQTGELFF. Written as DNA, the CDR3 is TGTGCCAGCAGCTTCCGGGACAGGCAAACCGGGGAGCTGTTTTTT.

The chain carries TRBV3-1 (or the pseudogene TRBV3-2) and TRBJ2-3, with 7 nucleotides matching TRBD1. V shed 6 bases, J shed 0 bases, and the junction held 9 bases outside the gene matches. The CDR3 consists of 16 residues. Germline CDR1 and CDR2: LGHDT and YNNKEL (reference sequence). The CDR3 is CASREGGRDSTDTQYF. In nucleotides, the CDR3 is TGTGCCAGCAGGGAAGGGGGCCGGGACAGCACAGATACGCAGTATTTT.

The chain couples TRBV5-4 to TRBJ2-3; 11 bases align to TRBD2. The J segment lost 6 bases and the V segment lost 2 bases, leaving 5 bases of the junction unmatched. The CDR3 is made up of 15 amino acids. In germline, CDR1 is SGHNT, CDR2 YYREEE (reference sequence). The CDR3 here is CASSFSSGRSDTQYF. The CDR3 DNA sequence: TGTGCCAGCAGCTTTTCTAGCGGGAGGTCTGATACGCAGTATTTT.

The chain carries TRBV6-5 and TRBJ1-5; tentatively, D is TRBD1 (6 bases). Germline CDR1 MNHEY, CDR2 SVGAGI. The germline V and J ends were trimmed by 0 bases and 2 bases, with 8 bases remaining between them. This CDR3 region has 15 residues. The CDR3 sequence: CASSYSGGRNQPQHF. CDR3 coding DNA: TGTGCCAGCAGTTACTCAGGGGGACGCAATCAGCCCCAGCATTTT.

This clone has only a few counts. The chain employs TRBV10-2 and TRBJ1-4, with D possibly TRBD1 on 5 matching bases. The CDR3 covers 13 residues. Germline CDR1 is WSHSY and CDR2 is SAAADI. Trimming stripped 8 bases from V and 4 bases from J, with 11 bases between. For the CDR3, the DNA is TGCGCCAGCTCTCGGCAGGGTAATGAAAAACTGTTTTTT. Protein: CASSRQGNEKLFF.

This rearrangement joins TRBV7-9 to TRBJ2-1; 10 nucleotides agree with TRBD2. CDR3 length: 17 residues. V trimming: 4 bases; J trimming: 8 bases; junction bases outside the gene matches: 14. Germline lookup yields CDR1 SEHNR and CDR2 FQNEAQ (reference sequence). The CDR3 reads CASSSKYVSGGGYEQFF. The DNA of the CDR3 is TGTGCCAGCAGCTCCAAGTATGTGAGCGGGGGGGGATATGAGCAGTTCTTC.